The entry below describes one T cell receptor beta chain. The data are from a study of blood T cell repertoires in COVID-19. TCRdb keeps only in-frame clones here, not all; method: immunoSEQ multiplex PCR. The table has fewer than 250,000 clones, roughly 80% seen once. The germline CDR1 and CDR2 sequences are SGHAT and FQNNGV. The CDR3 sequence is 13 residues long. V lost 1 base and J 8 bases, leaving 11 bases between the germline ends. Sample: peripheral blood. The rearrangement uses TRBV11-2 and TRBJ1-1, with D hard to call. The clonotype comes from a man between 25 and 39 years old with active or convalescent COVID-19. In DNA, the CDR3 is TGTGCCAGCAGCTTAGTTGGCAGAAACGAAGCTTTCTTT. This sequence encodes CASSLVGRNEAFF.